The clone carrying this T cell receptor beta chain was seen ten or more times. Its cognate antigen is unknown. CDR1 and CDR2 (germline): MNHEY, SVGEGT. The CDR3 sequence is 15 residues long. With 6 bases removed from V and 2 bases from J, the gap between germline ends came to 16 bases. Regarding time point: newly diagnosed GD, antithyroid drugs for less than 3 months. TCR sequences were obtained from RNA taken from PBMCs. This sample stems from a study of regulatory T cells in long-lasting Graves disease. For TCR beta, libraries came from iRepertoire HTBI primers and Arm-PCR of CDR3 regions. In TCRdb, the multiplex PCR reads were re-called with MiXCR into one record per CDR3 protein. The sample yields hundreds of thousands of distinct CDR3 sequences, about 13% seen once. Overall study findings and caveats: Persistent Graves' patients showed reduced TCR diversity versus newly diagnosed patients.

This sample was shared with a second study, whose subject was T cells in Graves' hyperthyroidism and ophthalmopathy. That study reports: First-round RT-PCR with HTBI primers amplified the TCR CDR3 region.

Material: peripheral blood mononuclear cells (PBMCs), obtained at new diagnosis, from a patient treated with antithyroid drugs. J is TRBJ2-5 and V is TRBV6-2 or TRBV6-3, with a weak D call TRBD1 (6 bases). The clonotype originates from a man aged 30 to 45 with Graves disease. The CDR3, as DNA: TGTGCCAGCAGCGAACAGGGCGCTTCACAAGAGACCCAGTACTTC. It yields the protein CASSEQGASQETQYF.